A single sample gave rise to the 11 T cell receptor beta chains below, sequenced in a study of technical replicates of blood from a handful of donors. The repertoire was sequenced with immunoSEQ multiplex PCR; TCRdb's copy has only in-frame clones and lacks some. The sample contains under 80,000 clones, more than 85% of which appear only once. The specimen sequenced was T cells isolated from PBMCs. Source of these receptors: a human donor in good health. Some clones in this sample may be carry-over from other donors' samples.

The chain carries TRBV6-5 and TRBJ2-5; D possibly corresponds to TRBD1 (6 bases). Germline CDR1 reads MNHEY; CDR2 reads SVGAGI. The CDR3 is 12 residues long. Trimming left V 6 bases short and J 2 bases short, with 7 bases between. CDR3 region: CASRGHQETQYF. The CDR3 DNA sequence: TGTGCCAGCAGGGGACATCAAGAGACCCAGTACTTC.

The rearrangement uses TRBV7-9 and TRBJ2-5, with D possibly matching TRBD2 (6 bases). This CDR3 comprises 15 residues. V lost 9 bases and J 5 bases, leaving 22 bases between the germline ends. In germline, CDR1 is SEHNR, CDR2 FQNEAQ (reference sequence). The CDR3 reads CASAGLMTASETQYF. The CDR3, as DNA: TGTGCCAGTGCCGGACTAATGACAGCATCGGAGACCCAGTACTTC.

The chain couples TRBV5-4 to TRBJ2-3, with TRBD2 identical over 10 bases. The CDR3 loop spans 17 amino acids. V gave up 0 bases and J gave up 4 bases; unmatched junction bases: 8. Germline CDR1 is SGHNT and CDR2 is YYREEE (reference sequence). The DNA of the CDR3 is TGTGCCAGCAGCTTGGACATGACAGCGGGAGGGGCAGATACGCAGTATTTT. Its protein is CASSLDMTAGGADTQYF. Full variable domain (rest looked up from reference TRBV5-4 and TRBJ2-3): ETGVTQSPTHLIKTRGQQVTLRCSSQSGHNTVSWYQQALGQGPQFIFQYYREEENGRGNFPPRFSGLQFPNYSSELNVNALELDDSALYLCASSLDMTAGGADTQYFGPGTRLTVL.

The rearrangement joins TRBV7-9 to TRBJ2-7, with 7 bases fitting TRBD1. CDR3 length: 15 residues. Germline V lookup: CDR1 SEHNR, CDR2 FQNEAQ (reference sequence). V gave up 8 bases and J gave up 2 bases; unmatched junction bases: 12. CDR3 in amino acids: CASRDSNLYPYEQYF. The DNA for the CDR3 is TGTGCCAGCCGGGACAGTAATCTTTATCCCTACGAGCAGTACTTC.

The rearrangement links TRBV28 to TRBJ1-1; a weak D match, TRBD1 (6 bases). The CDR3 has 12 residues. In germline, CDR1 is MDHEN, CDR2 SYDVKM. Trimming cost V 8 bases and J 8 bases, with 15 bases left between them. DNA for the CDR3: TGTGCCAGCCGAGTACCCGGACAGGAAGCTTTCTTT. It specifies CASRVPGQEAFF. The full variable domain, in which reference TRBV28 and TRBJ1-1 provide the parts outside the CDR3, is DVKVTQSSRYLVKRTGEKVFLECVQDMDHENMFWYRQDPGLGLRLIYFSYDVKMKEKGDIPEGYSVSREKKERFSLILESASTNQTSMYLCASRVPGQEAFFGQGTRLTVV.

The genes are TRBV30 and TRBJ2-5, with TRBD2 identical over 8 bases. After removal of 4 bases from V and 1 base from J, the junction contained 8 bases not matched to a gene. The CDR3 runs 15 residues. Germline V gene lookup returns CDR1 GTSNPN and CDR2 SVGIG (reference sequence). CDR3 protein: CAWNQLAGLQETQYF. Written as DNA, the CDR3 is TGTGCCTGGAATCAGCTAGCGGGCCTCCAAGAGACCCAGTACTTC.

Only a few counts were recorded for this clone. The rearrangement links TRBV7-9 to TRBJ2-1, with D unresolved. The germline gives CDR1 SEHNR, CDR2 FQNEAQ (reference sequence). CDR3 length: 15 amino acids. V lost 1 base to trimming and J lost 0 bases, with 7 bases between them. The DNA of the CDR3 is TGTGCCAGCAGCTTAGAACTACTCTCCTACAATGAGCAGTTCTTC. It encodes CASSLELLSYNEQFF.

The chain combines TRBV6-6 with TRBJ2-1; 8 nucleotides align to TRBD2. V lost 6 bases, J lost 6 bases, and 10 bases stayed unmatched. Germline V gene data show CDR1 as MNHNY and CDR2 as SVGAGI (reference sequence). This CDR3 comprises 15 residues. CDR3 residues: CASRPSGRIGNEQFF. DNA of the CDR3: TGTGCCAGCAGACCCAGCGGGAGAATAGGCAATGAGCAGTTCTTC.

J is TRBJ1-1 and V is TRBV7-9; 7 bases are a match to TRBD1. CDR3 length: 14 amino acids. Looked up from germline, CDR1 is SEHNR and CDR2 is FQNEAQ (reference sequence). Trimming took 10 bases from V and 1 from J; bases not matched to a gene: 9. The CDR3 here is CATPTGPSNTEAFF. The CDR3 DNA sequence: TGTGCCACTCCGACAGGGCCGTCGAACACTGAAGCTTTCTTT.

This chain connects TRBV30 to TRBJ2-1, with D uncertain. The germline V gene encodes CDR1 GTSNPN and CDR2 SVGIG (reference sequence). Trimming pared 0 bases from V and 13 bases from J, leaving 10 bases between. The CDR3 totals 11 residues. For the CDR3, the DNA is TGTGCCTGGAGTGTACGCGGCGTACAGTTCTTC. It is translated as CAWSVRGVQFF.

The chain couples TRBV30 to TRBJ2-6; the D gene is possibly TRBD2 (6 bases). There are 13 residues in the CDR3. The V gene's germline CDR1 is GTSNPN and CDR2 SVGIG (reference sequence). Trimming shortened V by 3 bases and J by 15 bases, and 18 bases separated the two germline ends. The CDR3 here is CAWRPILRGTLTF. The CDR3 DNA follows: TGTGCCTGGAGGCCCATACTGCGGGGAACCCTGACTTTC.